The text below deals with one T cell receptor beta chain. Antigen specificity is unknown. Each individual donor underwent a draw of roughly 10 milliliters of peripheral blood. The use of a sample-barcoded 5' primer and a J-beta primer mix characterized a second PCR of about 7 to 12 cycles. TCRdb reprocessed the 5' RACE reads via MiXCR and lists one record per CDR3 protein. The data contain approximately 1,000,000 distinct CDR3 sequences, 40% to 45% of them singletons. The junction had 9 bases not matched to a gene; V was cut back by 1 base and J by 5 bases. The germline CDR1 and CDR2 sequences are PRHDT and FYEKMQ (reference sequence). The CDR3 covers 17 residues. This specimen comes from a study of blood T cells in healthy people across ages. Whole-study results and caveats: Conclusively comparing naive with antigen-experienced cells was impossible with unsorted PBMCs.

The sequence derives from a woman aged 55-69 years in good health. The chain uses TRBV13 and TRBJ2-3; TRBD2 matches 10 bases. The sample taken for sequencing was blood. The CDR3 sequence is CASSLVGLAGAEDTQYF. The CDR3, as DNA: TGTGCCAGCAGCTTAGTTGGGCTAGCGGGAGCTGAAGATACGCAGTATTTT.